This T cell receptor (beta chain) derives from a study of blood T cells in healthy people across ages. Looking at the study overall: Template switching picked up about one barcoded beta molecule for each two T cells.

This CDR3 is 14 amino acids long. V lost 6 bases to trimming and J lost 2 bases, with 10 bases between them. The germline V gene has CDR1 MDHEN and CDR2 SYDVKM. The use of a sample-barcoded 5' primer and a J-beta primer mix characterized a second PCR of roughly 7 to 11 cycles. A template-switch adaptor with 12 random nucleotides tagged each cDNA molecule. TCRdb passed the 5' RACE reads through MiXCR, listing each CDR3 protein once. The data show approximately 320,000 distinct CDR3 sequences, around 29% seen once. This clonotype was counted a few times. Antigen unknown. Study-wide results and caveats: TCR beta diversity was tightly associated with the proportion of naive T cells.

Sample donors were healthy Caucasian individuals that came from Russia, aged about 6 to 100. The gene calls are TRBV28 and TRBJ1-4; tentative D call: TRBD1 (5 bases). The sequencing sample was made of blood. The receptor's source is a woman aged 65 to 85 in good health. The CDR3 bases are TGTGCCAGCAGCTCCGGGACGACTAATGAAAAACTGTTTTTT. Translated, it gives CASSSGTTNEKLFF.